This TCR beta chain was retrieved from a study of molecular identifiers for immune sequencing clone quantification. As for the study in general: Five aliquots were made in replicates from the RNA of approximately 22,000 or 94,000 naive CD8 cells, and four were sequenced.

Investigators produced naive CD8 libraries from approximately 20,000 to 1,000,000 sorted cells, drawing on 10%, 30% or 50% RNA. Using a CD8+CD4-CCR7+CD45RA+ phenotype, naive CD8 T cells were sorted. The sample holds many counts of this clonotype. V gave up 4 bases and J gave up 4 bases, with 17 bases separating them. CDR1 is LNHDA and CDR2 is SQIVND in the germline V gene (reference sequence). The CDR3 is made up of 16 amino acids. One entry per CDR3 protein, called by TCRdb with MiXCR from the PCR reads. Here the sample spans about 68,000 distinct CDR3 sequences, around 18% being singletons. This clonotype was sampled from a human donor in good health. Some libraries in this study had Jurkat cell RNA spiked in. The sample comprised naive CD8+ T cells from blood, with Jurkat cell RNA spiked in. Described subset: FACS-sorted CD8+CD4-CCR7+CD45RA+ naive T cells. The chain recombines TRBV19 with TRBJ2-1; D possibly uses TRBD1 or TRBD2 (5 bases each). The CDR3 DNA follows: TGTGCCAGTAGTACCCCTCTAGCCGGGACGTACAATGAGCAGTTCTTC. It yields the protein CASSTPLAGTYNEQFF.